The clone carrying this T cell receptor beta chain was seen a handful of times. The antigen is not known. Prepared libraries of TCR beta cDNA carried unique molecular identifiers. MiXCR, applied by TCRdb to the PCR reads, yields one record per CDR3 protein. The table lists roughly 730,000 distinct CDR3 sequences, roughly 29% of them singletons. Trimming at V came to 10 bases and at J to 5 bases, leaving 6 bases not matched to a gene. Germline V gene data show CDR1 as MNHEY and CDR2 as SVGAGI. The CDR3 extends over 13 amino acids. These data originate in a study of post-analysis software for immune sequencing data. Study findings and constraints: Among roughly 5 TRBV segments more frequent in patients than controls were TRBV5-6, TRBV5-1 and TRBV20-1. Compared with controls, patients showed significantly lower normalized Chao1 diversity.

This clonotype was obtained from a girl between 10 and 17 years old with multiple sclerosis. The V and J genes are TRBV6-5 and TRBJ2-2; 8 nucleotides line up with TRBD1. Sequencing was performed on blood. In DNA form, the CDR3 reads TGTGCCACCACAGGGGGATGGACCGGGGAGCTGTTTTTT. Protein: CATTGGWTGELFF.